This record concerns one T cell receptor (beta chain) sequence. Its antigen is unidentified. Germline CDR1 and CDR2: SEHNR and FQNEAQ (reference sequence). The CDR3 has 14 residues. The data stem from a study of T cells expressing NK-cell markers. General study findings and limits: Whether expanded NKG2C-expressing T cell clones recognize HCMV is unknown.

TCRdb reprocessed the 5' RACE reads, keeping one entry per CDR3 protein, no DNA. The listing records about 550,000 distinct CDR3 sequences. The chain recombines TRBV7-9 with TRBJ1-4. The sequence derives from a man in his late teens or twenties in good health. Source material: blood T cells: a sorted CD56 or NKG2C T cell subset, CD4+ or CD8+ T cells, or bulk PBMC T cells (not recorded which). The CDR3 sequence: CASSSGPVDEKLFF.